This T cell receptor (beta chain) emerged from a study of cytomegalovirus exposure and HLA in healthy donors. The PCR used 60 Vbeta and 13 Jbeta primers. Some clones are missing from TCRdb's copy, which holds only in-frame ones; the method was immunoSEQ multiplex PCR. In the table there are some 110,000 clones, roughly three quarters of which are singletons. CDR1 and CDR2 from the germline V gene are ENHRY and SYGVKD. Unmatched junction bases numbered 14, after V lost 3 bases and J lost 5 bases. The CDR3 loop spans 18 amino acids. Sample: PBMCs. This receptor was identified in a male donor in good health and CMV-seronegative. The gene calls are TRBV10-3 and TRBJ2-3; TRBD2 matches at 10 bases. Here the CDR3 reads CAISDRGKEREGRDTQYF. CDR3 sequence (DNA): TGTGCCATCAGTGATAGGGGTAAGGAGCGGGAGGGCCGAGATACGCAGTATTTT.